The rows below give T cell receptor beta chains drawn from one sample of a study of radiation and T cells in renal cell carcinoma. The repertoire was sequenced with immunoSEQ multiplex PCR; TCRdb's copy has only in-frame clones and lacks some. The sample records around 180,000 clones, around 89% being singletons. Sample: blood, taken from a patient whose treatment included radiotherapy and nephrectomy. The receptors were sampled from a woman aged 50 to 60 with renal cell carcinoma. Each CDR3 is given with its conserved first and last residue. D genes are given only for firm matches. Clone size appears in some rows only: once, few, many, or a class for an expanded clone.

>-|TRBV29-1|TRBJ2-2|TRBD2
TGCAGCGTCGACAAAGCGGGGTACGGGGAGCTGTTTTTT
CSVDKAGYGELFF
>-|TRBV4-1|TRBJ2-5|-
TGCGCCAGGGTGGGGCGAGGGGTGTACCAAGAGACCCAGTACTTC
CARVGRGVYQETQYF
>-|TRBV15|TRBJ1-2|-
TGTGCCACCAGCAGAGATGCGACGGACTATGGCTACACCTTC
CATSRDATDYGYTF
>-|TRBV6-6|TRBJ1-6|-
TGTGCCAGCAGTGGTCAGGGAAATTCACCCCTCCACTTT
CASSGQGNSPLHF
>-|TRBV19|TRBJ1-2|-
TGTGCCAGTAGCCTCCGAGAGGGACCGGCCTATGGCTACACCTTC
CASSLREGPAYGYTF
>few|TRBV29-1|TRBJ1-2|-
TGCAGCGTTACTGTTCGGAGGGGGGGAGGCTATGGCTACACCTTC
CSVTVRRGGGYGYTF
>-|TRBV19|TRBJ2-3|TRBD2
TGTGCCAGTAGGGGACTAGCGGGGGATACGCAGTATTTT
CASRGLAGDTQYF
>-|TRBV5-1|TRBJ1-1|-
TGCGCCAGCAGCTTGGAAGGGGTTGGGAAAACTGAAGCTTTCTTT
CASSLEGVGKTEAFF
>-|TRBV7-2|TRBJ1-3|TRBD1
TGTGCCAGCAGCTTAAATCCAGGGGGTTCTGGAAACACCATATATTTT
CASSLNPGGSGNTIYF
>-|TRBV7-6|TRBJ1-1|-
TGTGCCAGCAGCTTAAATTCGGGGGGCACGTCAGAAGCTTTCTTT
CASSLNSGGTSEAFF
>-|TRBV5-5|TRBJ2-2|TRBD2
TGTGCCAGCAGCTTTAGCGGGGCGAACACCGGGGAGCTGTTTTTT
CASSFSGANTGELFF
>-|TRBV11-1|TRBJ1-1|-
TGTGCCAGCAGCTTTGCAACTGAAGCTTTCTTT
CASSFATEAFF
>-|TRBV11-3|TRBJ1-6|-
TGTGCCAGCAGCTTAGGCCGGGGATCACCCCTCCACTTT
CASSLGRGSPLHF
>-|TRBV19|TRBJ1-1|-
TGTGCCAGTAGTTGGCAGCAGAACACTGAAGCTTTCTTT
CASSWQQNTEAFF
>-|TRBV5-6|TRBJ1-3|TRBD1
TGTGCCAGCAGCTTGGCCGGGACAGGGGCTGGAAACACCATATATTTT
CASSLAGTGAGNTIYF
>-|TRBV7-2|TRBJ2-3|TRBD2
TGTGCCAGCAGCTTAGTGGGCGGGGGGAACACAGATACGCAGTATTTT
CASSLVGGGNTDTQYF
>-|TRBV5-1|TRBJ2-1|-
TGCGCCAGCAGCTTCGGGCGTGAGCAGTTCTTC
CASSFGREQFF
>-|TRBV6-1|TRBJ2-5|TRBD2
TGTGCCAGCAGTGAGCCTAGCGGGGGGTCGGAGACCCAGTACTTC
CASSEPSGGSETQYF
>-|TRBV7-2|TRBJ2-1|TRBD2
TGTGCCAGCAGCCTCACTTCTAGCGGGGGGGCCAGTAATGAGCAGTTCTTC
CASSLTSSGGASNEQFF
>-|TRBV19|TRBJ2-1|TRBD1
TGTGCCAGTAGTATGAGTGGGCAGGGGGCGGGAAATGAGCAGTTCTTC
CASSMSGQGAGNEQFF
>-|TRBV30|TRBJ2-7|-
TGTGCCTGGAGTGGGCATGAAGGGGTCGAGCAGTACTTC
CAWSGHEGVEQYF
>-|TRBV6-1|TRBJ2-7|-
TGTGCCAGCAGTGAAGATGGCAGTGTCTACGAGCAGTACTTC
CASSEDGSVYEQYF
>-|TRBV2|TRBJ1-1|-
TGTGCCAGCAGGCCCCCGAGCAGCCGAGGGACTGAAGCTTTCTTT
CASRPPSSRGTEAFF
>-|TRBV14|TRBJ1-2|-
TGTGCCAGCAGCCAAGAAGAGGGGGGCGGCTACACCTTC
CASSQEEGGGYTF
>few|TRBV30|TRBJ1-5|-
TGTGCCTGGAGTTCAGGGGTTGGTCAGCCCCAGCATTTT
CAWSSGVGQPQHF
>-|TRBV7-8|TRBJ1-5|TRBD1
TGTGCCAGCAGCCAAGGGACAGGGAATCAGCCCCAGCATTTT
CASSQGTGNQPQHF
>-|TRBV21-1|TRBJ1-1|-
TGTGCCAGCACGGACGGACAGCAAGCTTTCTTT
CASTDGQQAFF
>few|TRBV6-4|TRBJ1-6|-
TGTGCCAGCAGTGACGTGCCAGGAAATTCACCCCTCCACTTT
CASSDVPGNSPLHF
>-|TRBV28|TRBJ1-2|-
TGTGCCAGCAGGCCGACGGGACAAGGCCCCGGCTACACCTTC
CASRPTGQGPGYTF
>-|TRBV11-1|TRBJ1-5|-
TGTGCCAGCAGCCCAGGCCGAGGGACGGTTAATCAGCCCCAGCATTTT
CASSPGRGTVNQPQHF
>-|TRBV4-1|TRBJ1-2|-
TGCGCCAGCAGCCCTCAGGGGAGCTATGGCTACACCTTC
CASSPQGSYGYTF
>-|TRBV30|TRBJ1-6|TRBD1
TGTGCCTGGAGCCAGGCCCCCACAGGGGCCCCCTATAATTCACCCCTCCACTTT
CAWSQAPTGAPYNSPLHF
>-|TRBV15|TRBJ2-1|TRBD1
TGTGCCACCAGCAGCGAGGGGGCATCCTACAATGAGCAGTTCTTC
CATSSEGASYNEQFF
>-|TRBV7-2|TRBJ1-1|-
TGTGCCAGCAGCTTACGGCCCGTAACTCTTAACACTGAAGCTTTCTTT
CASSLRPVTLNTEAFF
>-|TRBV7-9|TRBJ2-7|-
TGTGCCAGCAGCCCCTCTGGGGGGGGCGGCGAGCAGTACTTC
CASSPSGGGGEQYF
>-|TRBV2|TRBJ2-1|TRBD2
TGTGCCAGCAACGAGCGGGGGTATCCCTACAATGAGCAGTTCTTC
CASNERGYPYNEQFF
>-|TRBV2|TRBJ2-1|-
TGTGCCAGCAGTGTTGGTGAGAGCTCCTACAATGAGCAGTTCTTC
CASSVGESSYNEQFF
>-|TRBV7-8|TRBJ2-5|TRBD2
TGTGCCAGCAGCGGGACTAGCGGTAAAGAGACCCAGTACTTC
CASSGTSGKETQYF
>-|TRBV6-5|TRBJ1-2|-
TGTGCCAGCAGTTACCTGGGTCTCGGCTACACCTTC
CASSYLGLGYTF
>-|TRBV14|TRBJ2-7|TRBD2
TGTGCCAGCAGCCACACTAGCGGGGGATACTACGAGCAGTACTTC
CASSHTSGGYYEQYF
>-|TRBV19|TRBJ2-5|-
TGTGCCAGTAGTATAGCAGGAGAGACCCAGTACTTC
CASSIAGETQYF
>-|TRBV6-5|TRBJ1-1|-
TGTGCCAGCAGTTACTCCCCCCACACCCGGAACACTGAAGCTTTCTTT
CASSYSPHTRNTEAFF
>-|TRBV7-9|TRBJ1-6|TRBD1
TGTGCCAGCAGCTTAGACACAGGGGGACAATCACCCCTCCACTTT
CASSLDTGGQSPLHF
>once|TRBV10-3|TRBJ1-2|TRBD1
TGTGCCATCCAGGACTTGGACAGGGGGACACTGAACTATGGCTACACCTTC
CAIQDLDRGTLNYGYTF
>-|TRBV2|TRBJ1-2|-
TGTGCCAGCAATCTGGACACTGAGGGCTACACCTTC
CASNLDTEGYTF
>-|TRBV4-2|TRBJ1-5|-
TGTGCCAGCAGCCAAGATGAGGGTTTGAAGCCCCAGCATTTT
CASSQDEGLKPQHF
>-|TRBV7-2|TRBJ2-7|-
TGTGCCAGCAGCGGTACCCAGACATGGCCCTACGAGCAGTACTTC
CASSGTQTWPYEQYF
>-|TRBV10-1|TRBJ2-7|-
TGCGCCAGCAGGGAGGGACTCTTCTACGAGCAGTACTTC
CASREGLFYEQYF
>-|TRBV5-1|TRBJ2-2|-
TGCGCCAGCAGCTTGGCCGGGCAGAATGGGGAGCTGTTTTTT
CASSLAGQNGELFF
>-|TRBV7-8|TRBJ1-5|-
TGTGCCAGCAACAACAGGGATAATCAGCCCCAGCATTTT
CASNNRDNQPQHF
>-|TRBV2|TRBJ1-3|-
TGTGCCAGCAGTGAAATAGCCTCTGGAAACACCATATATTTT
CASSEIASGNTIYF
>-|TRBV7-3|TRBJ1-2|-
TGTGCCAGCAGCTTAGACGGAAACCTCGGGGGCTACACCTTC
CASSLDGNLGGYTF
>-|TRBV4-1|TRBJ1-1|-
TGCGCCAGCAGAAACTTTTGGCGGAAAGCTTTCTTT
CASRNFWRKAFF
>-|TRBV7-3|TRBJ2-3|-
TGTGCCAGCAGCTATCAGGCAGCGATAGATACGCAGTATTTT
CASSYQAAIDTQYF
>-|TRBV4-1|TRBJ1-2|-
TGCGCCAGCAGCCAAGGCAGGGAGTGGGGTGGCTACACCTTC
CASSQGREWGGYTF
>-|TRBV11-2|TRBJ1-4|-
TGTGCCAGCAGCAGGGGTGGGATAACTAATGAAAAACTGTTTTTT
CASSRGGITNEKLFF
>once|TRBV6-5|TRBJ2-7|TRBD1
TGTGCCAGCAGGGGACAGGGGGCCGGCTACGAGCAGTACTTC
CASRGQGAGYEQYF
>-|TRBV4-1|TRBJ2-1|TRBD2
TGCGCCAGCAGCCAAGTTGGTACTAGCGGGTACAATGAGCAGTTCTTC
CASSQVGTSGYNEQFF